Listed below are T cell receptor beta chains from one sample, sequenced in a study of regulatory T cells in long-lasting Graves disease. From the multiplex PCR reads, TCRdb called clonotypes with MiXCR, one entry per CDR3 protein. The table shows fewer than 550,000 distinct CDR3 sequences, with around a fifth occurring only once. Sequenced here: peripheral blood mononuclear cells (PBMCs), sampled when the disease was refractory, from a patient treated with antithyroid drugs. These receptors were collected from a female donor with Graves disease. Both conserved end residues are part of each CDR3. Expanded clones are given a class, and other clones once, few, many or no size at all.

j_call clone_size v_call cdr3_aa
TRBJ2-7 NA TRBV4-1 CASSQSRGSIPYEQYF
TRBJ1-4 few TRBV7-9 CASSPPRGFGEKLFF
TRBJ1-4 few TRBV12-5 CASGFRGGEKLFF
TRBJ1-4 NA TRBV3-1 CASSSGTGGGNEKLFF
TRBJ2-2 many TRBV11-2 CASSLDSHTGELFF
TRBJ2-7 NA TRBV6-2/TRBV6-3 CASSYDGRDDEQYF
TRBJ1-1 many TRBV6-1 CASIMDRATEAFF
TRBJ1-1 many TRBV28 CASSFHGQGNTEAFF
TRBJ2-5 many TRBV7-9 CASSTPGQQETQYF
TRBJ2-2 NA TRBV7-2 CASRSLQGAGELFF
TRBJ1-4 many TRBV27 CASSLNFEKLFF
TRBJ2-2 many TRBV10-3 CAITQSAGNTGELFF
TRBJ2-6 NA TRBV6-1 CASRQGGYGANVLTF
TRBJ2-7 many TRBV28 CASSPTPINPYEQYF
TRBJ2-2 NA TRBV11-1 CASSLRTIGELFF
TRBJ2-7 NA TRBV7-9 CASNRASFPYEQYF
TRBJ2-5 many TRBV6-1 CASSPRGQETQYF
TRBJ1-1 NA TRBV7-2 CASSLDRAQNTEAFF
TRBJ1-5 NA TRBV5-1 CASSRGTGVDWENQPQHF
TRBJ2-2 few TRBV24-1 CATSDLPGRNTGELFF
TRBJ2-2 NA TRBV29-1 CSVVGLAGGTGELFF
TRBJ2-1 NA TRBV7-2 CASSWTGGAGNNEQFF
TRBJ1-5 NA TRBV5-1 CASSLEGWGQPQHF
TRBJ2-7 NA TRBV5-1 CASSYLSGKLYEQYF
TRBJ1-5 NA TRBV20-1 CSAIAGVGNQPQHF
TRBJ2-2 many TRBV2 CASTRLAGVGELFF
TRBJ2-7 NA TRBV29-1 CSVVGSFVDPPYEQYF
TRBJ2-5 NA TRBV4-1 CASSQGVRQWDETQYF
TRBJ2-7 NA TRBV7-6 CASSFSGGVPYEQYF
TRBJ1-2 NA TRBV10-3 CAITGTAYGYTF
TRBJ2-7 many TRBV5-1 CASSLKGGPFYEQYF
TRBJ1-1 many TRBV27 CASSPSTGTNTEAFF
TRBJ1-6 many TRBV12-3/TRBV12-4 CASSLVVANNSPLHF
TRBJ2-7 NA TRBV19 CASSNLRSRDEQYF
TRBJ1-3 NA TRBV28 CASSTSDYSGNTTYF